The 15 T cell receptor beta chains reported below all come from one sample, sequenced in a study of blood T cell repertoires in COVID-19. Assay used: immunoSEQ multiplex PCR; TCRdb lists only in-frame clones, some missing. The profile shows about 150,000 clones, over 75% of them singletons. The sample consisted of peripheral blood. The receptor set was obtained from a man older than 75 with COVID-19, enrolled during active disease.

The genes are TRBV6-5 and TRBJ1-2; D perhaps matches TRBD1 (5 bases). Trimming pared 2 bases from V and 8 bases from J, leaving 9 bases between. The CDR3 is made up of 12 amino acids. Germline V gene sequence: CDR1 MNHEY, CDR2 SVGAGI. The CDR3 region has the DNA TGTGCCAGCAGTTACGGGTCAGGGGGCTACACCTTC. Protein: CASSYGSGGYTF.

The rearrangement links TRBV5-1 to TRBJ1-6, with 8 bases aligning to TRBD1. J was trimmed by 15 bases and V by 9 bases; bases with no gene match: 17. The CDR3 has 14 amino acids. Germline V CDR1 and CDR2: SGHRS, YFSETQ. Written as DNA, the CDR3 is TGCGCCACCAATCCGACAGGGGATGGAGGAAACCTCCACTTT. Translation: CATNPTGDGGNLHF.

This clone was found once. The gene calls are TRBV25-1 and TRBJ2-5; possible D gene TRBD1, 6 bases. The CDR3 runs to 13 residues. V dropped 4 bases and J dropped 1 base, with 7 bases sitting between them. Germline CDR1 and CDR2: MGHDK and SYGVNS. The CDR3 is CASSVRGQETQYF. The DNA for the CDR3 is TGTGCCAGCAGTGTCAGGGGCCAAGAGACCCAGTACTTC.

V usage is TRBV18 and J usage is TRBJ1-6; D may be TRBD1 (5 bases). Trimming took 3 bases from V and 5 from J, leaving 17 bases between them. The V gene's germline CDR1 is KGHSH and CDR2 LQKENI. The CDR3 runs 17 residues. CDR3 nucleotide sequence: TGTGCCAGCTCACCCATACTTCTAAGACAGAATAATTCACCCCTCCACTTT. This gives the protein CASSPILLRQNNSPLHF.

In nucleotides, the CDR3 is TGTGCCAGCAGTTTAATGGGAGATAGCAATCAGCCCCAGCATTTT. This translates into CASSLMGDSNQPQHF. The rearrangement joins TRBV28 to TRBJ1-5; no clear D. The germline V and J ends were trimmed by 2 bases and 0 bases, with 8 bases remaining between them. Germline V CDR1 and CDR2: MDHEN, SYDVKM. The length of the CDR3 is 15 residues.

The chain joins TRBV12-3 or TRBV12-4 to TRBJ1-2; possible D gene TRBD1, 6 bases. The CDR3 is made up of 13 amino acids. The V end lost 5 bases, the J end lost 8 bases, and 15 bases lay between the germline ends. The CDR3 spells CASSLDRSRGYTF. The CDR3 coding sequence is TGTGCCAGCAGTCTAGACAGGAGTCGAGGCTACACCTTC.

Of note for this clone: Relative to the germline gene, one junction end is altered; a read error may explain this. This chain links TRBV3-1 (or the pseudogene TRBV3-2) with TRBJ1-1; D uncertain. CDR1 is LGHDT and CDR2 is YNNKEL in the germline V gene (reference sequence). CDR3 length: 13 amino acids. CDR3 amino acids: CASSQDNGGSKRF. The CDR3 nucleotides are TGTGCCAGCAGCCAAGATAATGGTGGGTCAAAGAGGTTT.

This rearrangement joins TRBV18 to TRBJ2-2; 9 nucleotides align to TRBD1. The germline gives CDR1 KGHSH, CDR2 LQKENI. V trimming: 2 bases; J trimming: 6 bases; junction bases outside the gene matches: 4. The CDR3 is 15 amino acids. The CDR3 spells CASSPDRGTAGELFF. In DNA form, the CDR3 reads TGTGCCAGCTCACCAGACAGGGGGACGGCCGGGGAGCTGTTTTTT.

This clone has a single count. The rearrangement links TRBV29-1 to TRBJ2-7; D gene unclear. Germline CDR1 is SQVTM and CDR2 is ANQGSEA. This CDR3 region has 11 residues. Trimming shortened V by 7 bases and J by 3 bases, and 10 bases separated the two germline ends. The CDR3 bases are TGCAGCGCTAGACTCAACTACGAGCAGTACTTC. Protein sequence: CSARLNYEQYF.

The V gene is TRBV21-1, the J gene TRBJ1-2; whether TRBD1, the table's D call, matches the DNA was not checked. TRBV21-1 is a recognized pseudogene. The CDR3 contains 16 residues. Here the CDR3 DNA reads TGTGCCAGCAGCAAAGGATGGGACAACCTCGGAAATGGCTACACCTTC. The encoded protein is CASSKGWDNLGNGYTF.

This clone was found once. CDR3 residues: CATSRVESTDTQYF. The CDR3 bases are TGTGCCACCAGCAGAGTTGAGAGCACAGATACGCAGTATTTT. The chain joins TRBV15 to TRBJ2-3; D unclear. V lost 1 base, J lost 0 bases, and 5 bases lay in between. The CDR3 covers 14 residues. CDR1 and CDR2 from the germline V gene are LNHNV and YYDKDF (reference sequence).

In its sample, this clone was seen once. The chain has TRBV7-8 and TRBJ1-1; 9 bases map to TRBD1. Per germline, CDR1 SGHVS and CDR2 FQNEAQ. J gave up 4 bases and V 5 bases, and 11 bases lay outside the gene matches. The CDR3 consists of 16 residues. The CDR3 region is CASSEYHRGRSTEAFF. In DNA, the CDR3 is TGTGCCAGCAGCGAATACCACAGGGGGCGAAGCACTGAAGCTTTCTTT.

This chain links TRBV20-1 with TRBJ1-2, with unresolved D. The V end lost 2 bases, the J end lost 4 bases, and 5 bases lay between the germline ends. CDR1 and CDR2 (germline): DFQATT, SNEGSKA (reference sequence). This CDR3 region has 11 residues. CDR3 DNA sequence: TGCAGTGCTAGACCGTTCTATGGCTACACCTTC. Its protein product is CSARPFYGYTF.

The chain combines TRBV12-5 with TRBJ2-1, with D possibly matching TRBD1 (5 bases). The V gene lost 1 base and the J gene lost 0 bases, with 7 bases spanning the gap. Germline CDR1 reads LGHNT; CDR2 reads FRNRAP. This CDR3 spans 15 amino acids. CDR3 residues: CASGLGQSSYNEQFF. The CDR3 nucleotides are TGTGCTAGTGGTTTGGGACAGAGCTCCTACAATGAGCAGTTCTTC.

This clone was detected only once. V gene TRBV28 combines with J gene TRBJ1-1; D is ambiguous. Germline loops: CDR1 MDHEN, CDR2 SYDVKM. Trimming stripped 6 bases from V and 9 bases from J, with 29 bases between. The CDR3 has 17 residues. This chain's CDR3 is CASSPDPRVAGRFQAFF. The CDR3 nucleotides are TGTGCCAGCAGCCCTGACCCCCGGGTGGCGGGGAGATTTCAAGCTTTCTTT.